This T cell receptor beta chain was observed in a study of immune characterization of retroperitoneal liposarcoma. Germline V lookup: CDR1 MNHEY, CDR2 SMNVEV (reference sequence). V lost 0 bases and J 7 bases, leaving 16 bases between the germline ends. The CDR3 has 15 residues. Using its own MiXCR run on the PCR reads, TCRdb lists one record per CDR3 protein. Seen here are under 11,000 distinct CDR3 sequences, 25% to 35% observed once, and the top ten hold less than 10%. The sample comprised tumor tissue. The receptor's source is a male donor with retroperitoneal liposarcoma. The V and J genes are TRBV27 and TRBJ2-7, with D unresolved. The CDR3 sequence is CASSLSFPTVGEQYF. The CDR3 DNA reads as TGTGCCAGCAGTTTATCCTTCCCGACGGTGGGGGAGCAGTACTTC.